The subject of this entry is one T cell receptor beta chain. Its target is unknown. In TCRdb, the 5' RACE reads were re-called with MiXCR into one record per CDR3 protein. The data show about 430,000 distinct CDR3 sequences, more than 20% seen once. The sample originates from a study of T-cell memory formation after mild COVID-19. Turning to the study itself: The TCR clusters were mostly specific to one donor.

The CDR3 has 15 amino acids. Findings and caveats of the study: CD4+ contracting clones were found mainly in CM and EM, and CD8+ ones in EMRA. A second wave of clones peaked on day 37, and their SARS-CoV-2 specificity went unconfirmed. Clones shrinking between day 15 and 85 showed a balanced CD4/CD8 split, and those that grew later tilted toward CD4+.

The origin of this receptor is an adult woman who had mild COVID-19 (a few samples of this study predate the infection). Cell type and time point are not known. J is TRBJ2-7 and V is TRBV21-1; TRBD1, the D gene given by the table, was not confirmed from the DNA. TRBV21-1 is deemed a pseudogene. Sequences were obtained from PBMCs or a T cell subset sorted from them (not recorded which). CDR3 residues: CAPRTLVRQGYEQYF. DNA for the CDR3: TGTGCCCCAAGAACCCTAGTGAGACAGGGTTACGAGCAGTACTTC.